This T cell receptor beta chain originates from a study of tumor-infiltrating lymphocytes in primary liver carcinoma. Study at large: Samples gave roughly 3.5 to 7.5 million productive TCRbeta reads, similar across tissue types.

Germline DNA was extracted too, while blood RNA derived from unsorted whole blood. No treatment had been given to the patients, who were chronically infected with HBV. Before surgery, 3 to 5 milliliters of EDTA blood were taken. Total RNA (around 500 ng) served as template for TCR beta cDNA synthesis primed by a constant-region primer. The TCR beta library was amplified through three nested multiplex PCR rounds in a modified ARM-PCR procedure. MiXCR was run by TCRdb on the multiplex PCR reads, yielding one entry per CDR3 protein. Among over 250,000 distinct CDR3 sequences listed, about 50% were seen once. Study findings and constraints: Lesser overlap characterized tumor-adjacent and tumor-blood pairs relative to tumor region pairs.

For this clonotype: Its antigen remains unidentified.

This TCR came from a young woman with primary liver carcinoma and hepatitis B virus infection. The specimen sequenced was peripheral blood.

The CDR3 reads CASRLPGQENPPLHF. Here the CDR3 DNA reads TGTGCCAGCAGACTCCCGGGACAGGAGAATCCACCCCTCCACTTT. This chain joins TRBV6-5 and TRBJ1-6; 8 bases align to TRBD1. The CDR3 is 15 residues long. V shed 6 bases and J 11 bases; nucleotides not matched to a gene: 12. Germline assignment: CDR1 MNHEY and CDR2 SVGAGI.